This T cell receptor (beta chain) originates from a study of T cell responses to AZD1222 COVID-19 vaccine. The germline V gene encodes CDR1 MNHNY and CDR2 SVGAGI (reference sequence). The CDR3 is 13 residues long. The V and J ends lost 7 bases and 0 bases, in that order; junction bases with no gene match: 2. The repertoire was sequenced with immunoSEQ multiplex PCR; TCRdb's copy has only in-frame clones and lacks some. The sample carries 130,000 to 150,000 clones, approximately 92% recorded once. The specimen was peripheral blood, collected on day 0 of AZD1222 vaccination. This clonotype was obtained from an adult in good health. This chain joins TRBV6-6 and TRBJ2-7; TRBD2 aligns across 8 bases. The CDR3 region has the DNA TGTGCCAGCACAAGCGGGAGCTCCTACGAGCAGTACTTC. It is translated as CASTSGSSYEQYF.